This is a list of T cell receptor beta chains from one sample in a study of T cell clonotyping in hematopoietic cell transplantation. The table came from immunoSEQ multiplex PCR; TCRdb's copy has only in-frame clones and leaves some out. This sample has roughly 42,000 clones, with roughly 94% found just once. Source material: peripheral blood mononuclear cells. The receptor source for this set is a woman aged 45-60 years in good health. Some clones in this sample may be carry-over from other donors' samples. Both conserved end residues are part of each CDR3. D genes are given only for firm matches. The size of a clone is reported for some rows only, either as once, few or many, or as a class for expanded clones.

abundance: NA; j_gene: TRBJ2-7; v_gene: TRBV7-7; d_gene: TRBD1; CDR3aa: CASSLGTGGFYEQYF; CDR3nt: TGTGCCAGCAGCTTAGGGACAGGGGGCTTCTACGAGCAGTACTTC
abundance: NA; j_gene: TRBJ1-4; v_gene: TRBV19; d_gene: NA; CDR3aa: CASSINPANEKLFF; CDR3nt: TGTGCCAGTAGTATTAACCCGGCTAATGAAAAACTGTTTTTT
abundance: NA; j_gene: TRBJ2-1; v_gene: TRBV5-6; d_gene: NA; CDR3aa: CASSLAEGGEQFF; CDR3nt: TGTGCCAGCAGCTTGGCCGAGGGTGGGGAGCAGTTCTTC
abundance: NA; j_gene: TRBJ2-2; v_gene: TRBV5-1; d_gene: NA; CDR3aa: CASSLGTLDNTGELFF; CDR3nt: TGCGCCAGCAGCTTGGGGACCCTAGATAACACCGGGGAGCTGTTTTTT
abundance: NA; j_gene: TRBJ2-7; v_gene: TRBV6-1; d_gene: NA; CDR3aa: CASTDRRGPFEAPYEQYF; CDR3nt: TGTGCCAGCACTGACCGCCGGGGCCCCTTCGAAGCCCCCTACGAGCAGTACTTC
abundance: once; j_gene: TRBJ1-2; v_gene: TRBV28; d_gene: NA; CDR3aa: CASSLHLANYGYTF; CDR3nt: TGTGCCAGCAGTTTGCACTTAGCTAACTATGGCTACACCTTC
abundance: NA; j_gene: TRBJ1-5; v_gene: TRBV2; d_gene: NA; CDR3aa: CASNYARVNNQPQHF; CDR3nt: TGTGCCAGCAATTACGCTAGAGTTAACAATCAGCCCCAGCATTTT
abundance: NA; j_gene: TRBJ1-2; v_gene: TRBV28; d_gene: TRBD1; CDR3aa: CASSLEGQGAGYTF; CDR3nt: TGTGCCAGCAGTTTAGAAGGACAGGGTGCCGGCTACACCTTC
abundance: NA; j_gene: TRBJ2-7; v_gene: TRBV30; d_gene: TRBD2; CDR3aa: CALITGGDYEQYF; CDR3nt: TGTGCCCTAATTACGGGGGGGGACTACGAGCAGTACTTC
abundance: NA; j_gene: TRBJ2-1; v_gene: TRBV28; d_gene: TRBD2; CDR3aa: CASSAWRGGSYNEQFF; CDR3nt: TGTGCCAGCAGTGCTTGGCGGGGGGGCTCCTACAATGAGCAGTTCTTC
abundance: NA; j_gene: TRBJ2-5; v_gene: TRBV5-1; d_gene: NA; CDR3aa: CASSLFANQQETQYF; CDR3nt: TGCGCCAGCAGCTTGTTTGCGAACCAACAAGAGACCCAGTACTTC
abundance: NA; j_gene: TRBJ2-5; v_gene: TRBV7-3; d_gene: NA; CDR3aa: CASLVETQYF; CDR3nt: TGTGCCAGCCTGGTCGAGACCCAGTACTTC
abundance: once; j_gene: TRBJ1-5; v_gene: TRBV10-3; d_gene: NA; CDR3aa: CAISEFTGTNQPQHF; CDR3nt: TGTGCCATCAGTGAGTTTACAGGTACCAATCAGCCCCAGCATTTT
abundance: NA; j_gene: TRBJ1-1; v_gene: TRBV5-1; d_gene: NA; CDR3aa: CASSFAGPNTEAFF; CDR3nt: TGCGCCAGCAGCTTCGCGGGACCGAACACTGAAGCTTTCTTT
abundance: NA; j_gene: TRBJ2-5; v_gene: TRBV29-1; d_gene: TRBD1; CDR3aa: CSVGPGGMGETQYF; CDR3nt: TGCAGCGTTGGTCCAGGGGGCATGGGAGAGACCCAGTACTTC
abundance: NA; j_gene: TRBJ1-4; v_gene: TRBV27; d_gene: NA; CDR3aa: CASSPAGRMEEKLFF; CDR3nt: TGTGCCAGCAGTCCGGCCGGGCGGATGGAGGAAAAACTGTTTTTT
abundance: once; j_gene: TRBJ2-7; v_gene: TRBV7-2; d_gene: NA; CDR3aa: CASSKTGREQYF; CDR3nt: TGTGCCAGCAGCAAAACAGGGCGCGAGCAGTACTTC
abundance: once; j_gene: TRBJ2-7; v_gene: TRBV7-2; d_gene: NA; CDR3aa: CASTVGAGAYEQYF; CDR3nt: TGTGCCAGCACCGTAGGGGCGGGGGCATACGAGCAGTACTTC
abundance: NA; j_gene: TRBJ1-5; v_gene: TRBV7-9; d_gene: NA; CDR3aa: CASSPSWGGEPQHF; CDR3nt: TGTGCCAGCAGCCCTTCTTGGGGGGGTGAGCCCCAGCATTTT
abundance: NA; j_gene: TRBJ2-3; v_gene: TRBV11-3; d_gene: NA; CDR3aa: CASSADSRSTDTQYF; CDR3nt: TGTGCCAGCAGTGCGGACTCCCGGAGCACAGATACGCAGTATTTT
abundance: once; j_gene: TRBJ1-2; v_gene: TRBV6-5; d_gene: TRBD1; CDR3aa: CASSGYQGADGYTF; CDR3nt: TGTGCCAGCAGTGGATACCAGGGGGCGGATGGCTACACCTTC
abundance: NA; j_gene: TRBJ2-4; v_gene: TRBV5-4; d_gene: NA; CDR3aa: CASSFGGPAKNIQYF; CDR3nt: TGTGCCAGCAGCTTCGGGGGGCCGGCCAAAAACATTCAGTACTTC
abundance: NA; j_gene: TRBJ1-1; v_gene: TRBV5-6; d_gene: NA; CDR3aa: CASGRQERMNTEAFF; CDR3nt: TGTGCCAGCGGCAGACAGGAGAGAATGAACACTGAAGCTTTCTTT
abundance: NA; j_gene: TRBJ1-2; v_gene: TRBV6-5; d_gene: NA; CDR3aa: CASTDRGRNYGYTF; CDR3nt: TGTGCCAGCACGGACCGGGGACGTAACTATGGCTACACCTTC
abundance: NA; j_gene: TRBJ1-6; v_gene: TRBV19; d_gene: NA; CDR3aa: CASSPQRGAKVSPLHF; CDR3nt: TGTGCCAGTAGTCCCCAGCGGGGGGCGAAGGTATCACCCCTCCACTTT
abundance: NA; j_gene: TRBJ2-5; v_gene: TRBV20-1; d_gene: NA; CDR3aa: CSLGQETQYF; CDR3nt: TGCAGCCTAGGGCAAGAGACCCAGTACTTC
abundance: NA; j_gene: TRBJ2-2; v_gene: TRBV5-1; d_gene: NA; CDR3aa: CASSLVAGAETGELFF; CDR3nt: TGCGCCAGCAGCTTGGTGGCAGGGGCGGAAACCGGGGAGCTGTTTTTT
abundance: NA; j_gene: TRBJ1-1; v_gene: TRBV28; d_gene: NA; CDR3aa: CASTDRVNEAFF; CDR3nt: TGTGCCAGCACGGACCGTGTTAATGAAGCTTTCTTT
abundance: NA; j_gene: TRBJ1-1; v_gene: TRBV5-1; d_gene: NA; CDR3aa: CASSLGDGLNTEAFF; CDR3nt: TGCGCCAGCAGCTTGGGGGACGGGTTGAACACTGAAGCTTTCTTT
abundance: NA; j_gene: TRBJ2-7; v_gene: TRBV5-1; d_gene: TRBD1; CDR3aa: CASTLGGTGGYEQYF; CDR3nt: TGCGCCAGCACACTGGGTGGGACAGGGGGCTACGAGCAGTACTTC
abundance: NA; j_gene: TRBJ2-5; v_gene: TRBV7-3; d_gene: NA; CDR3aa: CASSPAGAKEQTQYF; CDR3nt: TGTGCCAGCAGCCCCGCGGGGGCGAAGGAACAGACCCAGTACTTC
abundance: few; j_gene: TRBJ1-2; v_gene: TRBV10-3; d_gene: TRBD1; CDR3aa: CAISESEGADGYTF; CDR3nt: TGTGCCATCAGTGAGTCGGAGGGGGCCGATGGCTACACCTTC
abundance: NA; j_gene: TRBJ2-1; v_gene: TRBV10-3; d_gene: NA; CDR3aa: CAISEFPGGQTSDEQFF; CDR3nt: TGTGCCATCAGTGAGTTTCCAGGGGGGCAGACTAGCGATGAGCAGTTCTTC
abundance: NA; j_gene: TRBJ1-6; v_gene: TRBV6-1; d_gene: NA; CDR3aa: CASSETGGGSPLHF; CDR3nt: TGTGCCAGCAGTGAGACGGGGGGTGGCTCACCCCTCCACTTT
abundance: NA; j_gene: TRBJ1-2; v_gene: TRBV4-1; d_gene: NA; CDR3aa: CASSQGGVVDYGYTF; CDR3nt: TGCGCCAGCAGCCAAGGAGGGGTCGTGGACTATGGCTACACCTTC
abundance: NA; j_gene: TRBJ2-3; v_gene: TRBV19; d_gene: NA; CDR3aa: CASSQVLSTDTQYF; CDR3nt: TGTGCCAGTAGCCAGGTTCTTAGCACAGATACGCAGTATTTT
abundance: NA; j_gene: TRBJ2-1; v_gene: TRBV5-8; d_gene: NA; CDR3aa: CASSADNHNEQFF; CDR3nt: TGTGCCAGCAGCGCAGACAACCACAATGAGCAGTTCTTC
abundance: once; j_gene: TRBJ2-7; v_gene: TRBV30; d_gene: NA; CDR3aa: CAWRDSSEQYF; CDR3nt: TGTGCCTGGAGGGACAGCAGCGAGCAGTACTTC
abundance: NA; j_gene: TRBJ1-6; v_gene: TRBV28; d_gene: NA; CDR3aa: CASSPKLSSYNSPLHF; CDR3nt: TGTGCCAGCAGTCCAAAGCTGAGCTCCTATAATTCACCCCTCCACTTT
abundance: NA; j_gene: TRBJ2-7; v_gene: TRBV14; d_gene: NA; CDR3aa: CASSYDRYEQYF; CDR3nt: TGTGCCAGCAGCTACGACAGGTACGAGCAGTACTTC